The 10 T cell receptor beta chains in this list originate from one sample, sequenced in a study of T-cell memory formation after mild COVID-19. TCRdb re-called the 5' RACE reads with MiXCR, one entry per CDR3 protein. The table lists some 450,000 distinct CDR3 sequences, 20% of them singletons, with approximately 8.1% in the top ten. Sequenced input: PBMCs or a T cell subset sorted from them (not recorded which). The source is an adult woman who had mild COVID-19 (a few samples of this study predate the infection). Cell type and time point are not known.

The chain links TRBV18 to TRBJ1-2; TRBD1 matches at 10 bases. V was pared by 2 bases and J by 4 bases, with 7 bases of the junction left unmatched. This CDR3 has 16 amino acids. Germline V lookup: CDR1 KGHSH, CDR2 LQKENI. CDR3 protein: CASSPMETGGGYGYTF. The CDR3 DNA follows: TGTGCCAGCTCACCAATGGAGACAGGGGGCGGCTATGGCTACACCTTC.

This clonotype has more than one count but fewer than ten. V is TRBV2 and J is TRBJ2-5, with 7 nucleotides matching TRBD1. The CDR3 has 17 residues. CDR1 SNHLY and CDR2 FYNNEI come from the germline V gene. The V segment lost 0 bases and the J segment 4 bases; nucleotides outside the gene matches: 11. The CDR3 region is CASSEAWSRGRGETQYF. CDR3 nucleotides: TGTGCCAGCAGTGAAGCGTGGTCTAGGGGGCGCGGAGAGACCCAGTACTTC.

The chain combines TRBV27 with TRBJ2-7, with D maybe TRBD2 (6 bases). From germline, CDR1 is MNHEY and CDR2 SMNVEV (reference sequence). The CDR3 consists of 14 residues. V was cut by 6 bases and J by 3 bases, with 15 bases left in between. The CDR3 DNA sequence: TGTGCCAGCAGCCCAGGGACTTATTTCTACGAGCAGTACTTC. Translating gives CASSPGTYFYEQYF.

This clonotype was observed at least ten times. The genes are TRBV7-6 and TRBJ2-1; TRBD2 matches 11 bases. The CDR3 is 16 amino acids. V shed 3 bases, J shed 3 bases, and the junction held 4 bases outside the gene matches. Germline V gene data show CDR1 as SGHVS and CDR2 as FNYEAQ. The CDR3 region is CASSLTSGTNYNEQFF. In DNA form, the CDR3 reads TGTGCCAGCAGCTTGACTAGCGGGACCAACTACAATGAGCAGTTCTTC.

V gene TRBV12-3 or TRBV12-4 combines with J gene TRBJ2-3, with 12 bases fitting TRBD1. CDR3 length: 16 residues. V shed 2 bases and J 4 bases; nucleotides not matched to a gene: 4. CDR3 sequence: CASSLPGTGGADTQYF. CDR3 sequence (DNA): TGTGCCAGCAGTTTACCGGGGACAGGGGGCGCAGATACGCAGTATTTT.

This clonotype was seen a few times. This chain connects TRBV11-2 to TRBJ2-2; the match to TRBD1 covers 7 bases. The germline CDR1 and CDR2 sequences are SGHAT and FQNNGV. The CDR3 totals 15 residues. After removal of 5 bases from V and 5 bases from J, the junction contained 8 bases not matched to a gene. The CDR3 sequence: CASSPNTGVTGELFF. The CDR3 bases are TGTGCCAGCAGCCCCAATACAGGGGTAACCGGGGAGCTGTTTTTT.

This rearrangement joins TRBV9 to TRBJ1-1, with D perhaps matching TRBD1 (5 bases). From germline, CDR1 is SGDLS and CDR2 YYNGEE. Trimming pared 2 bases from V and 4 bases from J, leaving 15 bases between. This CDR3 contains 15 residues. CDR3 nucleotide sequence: TGTGCCAGCAGCGTCCGCCCCGGGGCAGGCACTGAAGCTTTCTTT. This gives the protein CASSVRPGAGTEAFF.

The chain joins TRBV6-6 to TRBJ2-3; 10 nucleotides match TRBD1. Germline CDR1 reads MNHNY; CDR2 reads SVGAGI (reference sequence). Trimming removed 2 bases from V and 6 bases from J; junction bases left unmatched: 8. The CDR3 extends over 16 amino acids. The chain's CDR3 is CASSYPGTGAPDTQYF. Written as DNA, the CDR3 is TGTGCCAGCAGTTACCCCGGGACAGGGGCCCCCGATACGCAGTATTTT.

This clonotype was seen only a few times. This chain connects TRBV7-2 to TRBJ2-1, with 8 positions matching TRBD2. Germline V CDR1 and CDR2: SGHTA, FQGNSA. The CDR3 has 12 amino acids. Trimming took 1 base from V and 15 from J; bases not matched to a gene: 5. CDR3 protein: CASSLEVGLGFF. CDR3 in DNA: TGTGCCAGCAGCTTAGAAGTGGGACTAGGGTTCTTC.

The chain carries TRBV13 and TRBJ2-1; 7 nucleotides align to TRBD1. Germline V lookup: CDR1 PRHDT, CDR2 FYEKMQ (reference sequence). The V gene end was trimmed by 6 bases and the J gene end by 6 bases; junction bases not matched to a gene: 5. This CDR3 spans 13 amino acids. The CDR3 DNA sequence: TGTGCCAGCAGAAGACAGGGTTTCAATGAGCAGTTCTTC. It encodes CASRRQGFNEQFF.